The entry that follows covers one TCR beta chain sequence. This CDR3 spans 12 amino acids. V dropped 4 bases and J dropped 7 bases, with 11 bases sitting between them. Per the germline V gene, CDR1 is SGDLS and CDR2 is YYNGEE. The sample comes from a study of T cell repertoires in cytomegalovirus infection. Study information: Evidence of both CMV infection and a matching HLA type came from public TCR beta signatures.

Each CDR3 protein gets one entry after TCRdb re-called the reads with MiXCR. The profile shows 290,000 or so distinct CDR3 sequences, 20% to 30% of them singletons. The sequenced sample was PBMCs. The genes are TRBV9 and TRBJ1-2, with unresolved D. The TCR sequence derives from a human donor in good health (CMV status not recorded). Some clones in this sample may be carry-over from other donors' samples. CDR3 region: CASSLDYFGYTF. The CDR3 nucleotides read TGTGCCAGCAGCCTCGACTACTTTGGCTACACCTTC.